The 15 T cell receptor beta chains presented below share a single source sample, sequenced in a study of cytomegalovirus exposure and HLA in healthy donors. The PCR contained 60 Vbeta and 13 Jbeta primers. Only in-frame clones appear in the TCRdb table, and some are missing; sequencing was by immunoSEQ multiplex PCR. Among roughly 120,000 clones listed, 73% were seen once. Sequences were obtained from PBMCs. Receptors originate from a man aged 60 to 69 in good health and CMV-seropositive.

The chain links TRBV5-4 to TRBJ2-5; TRBD2 matches at 8 bases. The CDR3 totals 17 residues. J lost 2 bases, V lost 6 bases, and 15 bases had no gene match. Looked up from germline, CDR1 is SGHNT and CDR2 is YYREEE (reference sequence). CDR3 region: CASTPGARGVQQETQYF. In DNA form, the CDR3 reads TGTGCCAGCACCCCAGGGGCGCGGGGGGTTCAGCAAGAGACCCAGTACTTC.

The gene calls are TRBV7-2 and TRBJ1-2; no clear D. The CDR3 runs 12 residues. Per germline, CDR1 SGHTA and CDR2 FQGNSA. V dropped 3 bases and J dropped 11 bases, with 13 bases sitting between them. CDR3 residues: CASSLVAESYTF. The DNA of the CDR3 is TGTGCCAGCAGCTTGGTCGCGGAGAGTTACACCTTC.

This rearrangement joins TRBV19 to TRBJ2-2; 7 nucleotides align to TRBD1. V lost 3 bases to trimming and J lost 2 bases; unmatched junction nucleotides: 9. The germline V gene has CDR1 LNHDA and CDR2 SQIVND (reference sequence). The CDR3 has 17 residues. The CDR3 sequence is CASSIHGRGTNTGELFF. CDR3 coding DNA: TGTGCCAGTAGTATCCATGGCAGGGGGACAAACACCGGGGAGCTGTTTTTT.

This rearrangement joins TRBV10-1 to TRBJ2-2; 9 nucleotides line up with TRBD1. The V gene end was trimmed by 10 bases and the J gene end by 7 bases; junction bases not matched to a gene: 7. This CDR3 is built from 13 residues. Germline V gives CDR1 WNHNN, CDR2 SYGVQD (reference sequence). The CDR3 loop is CATGTGLGGELFF. For the CDR3, the DNA is TGCGCCACCGGGACAGGGTTAGGCGGGGAGCTGTTTTTT.

By its share, this clone is medium-sized. The rearrangement links TRBV19 to TRBJ1-4; D unclear. The V gene lost 2 bases and the J gene lost 2 bases, with 12 bases spanning the gap. Per the germline V gene, CDR1 is LNHDA and CDR2 is SQIVND (reference sequence). The CDR3 consists of 16 residues. The CDR3 is CASSISPGTTNEKLFF. CDR3 DNA sequence: TGTGCCAGTAGTATATCCCCAGGAACTACTAATGAAAAACTGTTTTTT.

The chain uses TRBV7-3 and TRBJ2-5; perhaps TRBD1 as D (5 bases). With 1 base removed from V and 3 bases from J, the gap between germline ends came to 6 bases. Germline CDR1 and CDR2: SGHTA and FQGTGA. The CDR3 spans 13 residues. The CDR3 loop is CASSLSREETQYF. CDR3 nucleotide sequence: TGTGCCAGCAGCTTAAGCAGGGAAGAGACCCAGTACTTC.

The rearrangement links TRBV19 to TRBJ2-7; D may be TRBD1 (6 bases). With 3 bases removed from V and 4 bases from J, the gap between germline ends came to 13 bases. The CDR3 loop spans 14 amino acids. Per the germline V gene, CDR1 is LNHDA and CDR2 is SQIVND (reference sequence). The CDR3: CASSIRGSGYEQYF. CDR3 DNA sequence: TGTGCCAGTAGTATCAGGGGTTCCGGATACGAGCAGTACTTC.

The sample holds a few counts of this clone. The chain has TRBV6-1 and TRBJ1-6; 7 bases map to TRBD1. V trimming: 4 bases; J trimming: 12 bases; junction bases outside the gene matches: 9. Germline-derived CDR1 and CDR2 are MNHNS and SASEGT. This CDR3 is built from 14 residues. DNA of the CDR3: TGTGCCAGCAGTGTAGACAGGGAAGGCCAACCCCTCCACTTT. Protein: CASSVDREGQPLHF.

The V call is TRBV30, the J call TRBJ2-4; no clear D gene. Germline assignment: CDR1 GTSNPN and CDR2 SVGIG (reference sequence). The CDR3 covers 17 residues. V shed 3 bases and J shed 1 base, with 19 bases lying between them. The CDR3 nucleotides read TGTGCCTGGAGCTCGCCCCGTCCCCTCGGGGCCAAAAACATTCAGTACTTC. This sequence encodes CAWSSPRPLGAKNIQYF. Together with reference TRBV30 and TRBJ2-4, the CDR3 gives the full variable domain: SQTIHQWPATLVQPVGSPLSLECTVEGTSNPNLYWYRQAAGRGLQLLFYSVGIGQISSEVPQNLSASRPQDRQFILSSKKLLLSDSGFYLCAWSSPRPLGAKNIQYFGAGTRLSVL.

This chain joins TRBV27 and TRBJ2-3; D is perhaps TRBD2 (7 bases). This CDR3 has 14 amino acids. Trimming took off 8 bases at V and 0 bases at J, with 12 bases between the two ends. Germline V gene lookup returns CDR1 MNHEY and CDR2 SMNVEV (reference sequence). CDR3 amino acids: CASGRGGSTDTQYF. In nucleotides, the CDR3 is TGTGCCAGCGGGAGGGGGGGGAGCACAGATACGCAGTATTTT.

This chain joins TRBV28 and TRBJ1-5; possibly TRBD1 for D (6 bases). Trimming cost V 6 bases and J 0 bases, with 15 bases left between them. CDR1 and CDR2 from the germline V gene are MDHEN and SYDVKM. CDR3 length equals 16 residues. The CDR3 DNA sequence: TGTGCCAGCAGCCGAAGGACAGTTTATAGCAATCAGCCCCAGCATTTT. It specifies CASSRRTVYSNQPQHF.

This rearrangement joins TRBV6-5 to TRBJ1-3; D uncertain. The CDR3 totals 12 residues. Germline V gives CDR1 MNHEY, CDR2 SVGAGI. Trimming left V 6 bases short and J 4 bases short, with 7 bases between. In DNA, the CDR3 is TGTGCCAGCAGAGCCCCCGGAAACACCATATATTTT. Encoded protein: CASRAPGNTIYF.

The chain carries TRBV19 and TRBJ1-2, with TRBD1 identical over 9 bases. V lost 3 bases and J lost 3; bases outside the gene matches: 8. The V gene's germline CDR1 is LNHDA and CDR2 SQIVND (reference sequence). The CDR3 is 16 amino acids. The CDR3 loop reads CASSISPGQGDYGYTF. In DNA form, the CDR3 reads TGTGCCAGTAGTATCTCGCCGGGACAGGGCGACTATGGCTACACCTTC.

This clone has just one count. The chain has TRBV29-1 and TRBJ2-7, with D uncertain. Germline-derived CDR1 and CDR2 are SQVTM and ANQGSEA. Trimming pared 6 bases from V and 6 bases from J, leaving 12 bases between. The CDR3 is 11 amino acids. CDR3 amino acids: CSVTVLREQYF. CDR3 in DNA: TGCAGCGTCACGGTTCTACGCGAGCAGTACTTC.

This clone turned up a few times. This chain uses TRBV5-1 with TRBJ2-5; no reliable D call. Germline V gene data show CDR1 as SGHRS and CDR2 as YFSETQ. CDR3 length equals 14 residues. V was shortened by 7 bases and J by 1 base, with 14 bases between the two germline ends. The CDR3 protein is CASFIGSTQETQYF. CDR3 bases: TGCGCCAGCTTTATAGGTAGCACCCAAGAGACCCAGTACTTC.